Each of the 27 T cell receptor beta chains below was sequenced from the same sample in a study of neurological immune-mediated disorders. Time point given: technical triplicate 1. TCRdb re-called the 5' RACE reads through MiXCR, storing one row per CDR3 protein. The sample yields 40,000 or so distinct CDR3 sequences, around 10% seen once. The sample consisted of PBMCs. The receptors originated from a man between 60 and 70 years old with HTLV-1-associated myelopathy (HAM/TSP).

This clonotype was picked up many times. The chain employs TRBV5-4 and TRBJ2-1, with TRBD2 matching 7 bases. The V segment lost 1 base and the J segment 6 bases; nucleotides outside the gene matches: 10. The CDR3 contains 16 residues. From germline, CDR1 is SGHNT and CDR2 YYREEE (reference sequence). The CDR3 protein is CASSLMSGNARNEQFF. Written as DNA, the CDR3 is TGTGCCAGCAGCTTGATGAGCGGGAATGCACGCAATGAGCAGTTCTTC. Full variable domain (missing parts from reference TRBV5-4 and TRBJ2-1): ETGVTQSPTHLIKTRGQQVTLRCSSQSGHNTVSWYQQALGQGPQFIFQYYREEENGRGNFPPRFSGLQFPNYSSELNVNALELDDSALYLCASSLMSGNARNEQFFGPGTRLTVL.

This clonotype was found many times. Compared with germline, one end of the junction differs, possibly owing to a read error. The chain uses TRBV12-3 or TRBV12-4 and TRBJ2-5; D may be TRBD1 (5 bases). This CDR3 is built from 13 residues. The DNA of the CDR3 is TGTGCCAGCACTTTACAGGTGGGAGAGACCCAGTACTTC. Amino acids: CASTLQVGETQYF.

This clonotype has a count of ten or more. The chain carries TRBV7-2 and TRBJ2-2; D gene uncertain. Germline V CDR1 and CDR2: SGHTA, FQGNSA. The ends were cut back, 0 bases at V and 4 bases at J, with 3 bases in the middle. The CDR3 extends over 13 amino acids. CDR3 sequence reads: CASSLARTGELFF. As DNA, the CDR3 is TGTGCCAGCAGCTTAGCGCGCACCGGGGAGCTGTTTTTT.

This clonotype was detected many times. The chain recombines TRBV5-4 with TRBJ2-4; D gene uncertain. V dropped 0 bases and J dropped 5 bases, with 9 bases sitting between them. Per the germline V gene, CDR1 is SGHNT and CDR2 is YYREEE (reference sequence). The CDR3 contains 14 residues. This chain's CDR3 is CASSLEATENIQYF. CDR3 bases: TGTGCCAGCAGCTTGGAAGCGACGGAAAACATTCAGTACTTC. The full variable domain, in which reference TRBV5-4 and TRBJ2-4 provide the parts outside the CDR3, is ETGVTQSPTHLIKTRGQQVTLRCSSQSGHNTVSWYQQALGQGPQFIFQYYREEENGRGNFPPRFSGLQFPNYSSELNVNALELDDSALYLCASSLEATENIQYFGAGTRLSVL.

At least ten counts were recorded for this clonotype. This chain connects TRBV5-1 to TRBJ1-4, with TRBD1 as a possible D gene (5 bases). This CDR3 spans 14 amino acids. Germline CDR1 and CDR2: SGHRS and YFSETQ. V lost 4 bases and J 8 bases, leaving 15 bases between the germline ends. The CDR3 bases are TGCGCCAGCAGCCCTTGGGGGATTGGAGAAAAACTGTTTTTT. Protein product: CASSPWGIGEKLFF.

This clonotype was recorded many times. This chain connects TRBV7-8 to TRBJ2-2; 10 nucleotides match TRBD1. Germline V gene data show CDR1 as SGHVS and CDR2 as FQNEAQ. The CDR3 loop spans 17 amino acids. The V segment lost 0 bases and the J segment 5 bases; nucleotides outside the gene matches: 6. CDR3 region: CASSLAYDRGRTGELFF. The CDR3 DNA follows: TGTGCCAGCAGCTTAGCGTACGACAGGGGGCGAACCGGGGAGCTGTTTTTT.

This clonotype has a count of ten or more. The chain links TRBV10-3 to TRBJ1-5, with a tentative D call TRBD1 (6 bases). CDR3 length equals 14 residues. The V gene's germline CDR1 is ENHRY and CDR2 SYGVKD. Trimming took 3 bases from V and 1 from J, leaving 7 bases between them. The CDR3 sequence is CAISEGGSNQPQHF. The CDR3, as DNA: TGTGCCATCAGTGAAGGGGGAAGCAATCAGCCCCAGCATTTT.

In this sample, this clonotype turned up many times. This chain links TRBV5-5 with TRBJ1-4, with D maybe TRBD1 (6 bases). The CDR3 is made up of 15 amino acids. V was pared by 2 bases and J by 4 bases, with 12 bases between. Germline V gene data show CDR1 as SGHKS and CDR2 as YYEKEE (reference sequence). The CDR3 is CASSFSGQLNEKLFF. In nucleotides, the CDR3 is TGTGCCAGCAGCTTTTCCGGACAGCTTAATGAAAAACTGTTTTTT. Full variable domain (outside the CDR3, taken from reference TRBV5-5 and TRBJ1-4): DAGVTQSPTHLIKTRGQQVTLRCSPISGHKSVSWYQQVLGQGPQFIFQYYEKEERGRGNFPDRFSARQFPNYSSELNVNALLLGDSALYLCASSFSGQLNEKLFFGSGTQLSVL.

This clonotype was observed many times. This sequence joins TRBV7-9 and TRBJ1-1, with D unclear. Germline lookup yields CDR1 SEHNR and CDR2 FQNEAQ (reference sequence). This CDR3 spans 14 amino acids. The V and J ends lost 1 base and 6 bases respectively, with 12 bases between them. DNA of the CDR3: TGTGCCAGCAGCTTAGGTCTGGGGTCTGCTGAAGCTTTCTTT. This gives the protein CASSLGLGSAEAFF.

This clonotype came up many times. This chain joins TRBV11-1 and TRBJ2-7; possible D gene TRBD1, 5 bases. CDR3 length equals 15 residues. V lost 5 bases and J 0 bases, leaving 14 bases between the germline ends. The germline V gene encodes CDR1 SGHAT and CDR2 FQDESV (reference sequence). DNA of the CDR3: TGTGCCAGCAGCCAAGGGGCCCTCGGCTCCTACGAGCAGTACTTC. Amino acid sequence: CASSQGALGSYEQYF.

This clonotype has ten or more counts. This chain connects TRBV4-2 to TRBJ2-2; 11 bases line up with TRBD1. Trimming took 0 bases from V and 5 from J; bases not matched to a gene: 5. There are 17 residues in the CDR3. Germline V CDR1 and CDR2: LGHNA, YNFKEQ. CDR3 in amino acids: CASSQDPGDRGTGELFF. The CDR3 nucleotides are TGTGCCAGCAGCCAAGATCCCGGGGACAGGGGGACCGGGGAGCTGTTTTTT.

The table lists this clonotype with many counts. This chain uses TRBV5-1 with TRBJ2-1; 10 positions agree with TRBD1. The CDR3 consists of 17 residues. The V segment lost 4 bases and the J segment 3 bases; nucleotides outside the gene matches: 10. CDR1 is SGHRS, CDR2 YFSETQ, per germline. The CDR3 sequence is CASSPGLWDRGYNEQFF. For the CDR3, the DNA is TGCGCCAGCAGCCCCGGGCTGTGGGACAGGGGCTACAATGAGCAGTTCTTC.

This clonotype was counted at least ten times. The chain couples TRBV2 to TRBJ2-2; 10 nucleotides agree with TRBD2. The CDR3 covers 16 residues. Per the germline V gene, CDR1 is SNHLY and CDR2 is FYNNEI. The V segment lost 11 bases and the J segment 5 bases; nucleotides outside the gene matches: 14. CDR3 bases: TGTGCCCTTAGCGGGCTAGCGGGAGTGGGTACCGGGGAGCTGTTTTTT. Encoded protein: CALSGLAGVGTGELFF.

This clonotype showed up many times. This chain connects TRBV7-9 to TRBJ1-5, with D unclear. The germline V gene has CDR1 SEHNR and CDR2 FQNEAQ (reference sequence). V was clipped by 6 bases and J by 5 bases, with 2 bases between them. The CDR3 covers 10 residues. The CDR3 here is CASRDQPQHF. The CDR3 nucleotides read TGTGCCAGCAGGGATCAGCCCCAGCATTTT.

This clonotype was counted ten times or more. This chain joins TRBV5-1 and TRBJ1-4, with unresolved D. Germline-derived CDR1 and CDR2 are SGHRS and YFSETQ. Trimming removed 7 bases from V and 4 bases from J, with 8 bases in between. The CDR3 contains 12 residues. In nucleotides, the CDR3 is TGCGCCAGCCGAGGAAGTAATGAAAAACTGTTTTTT. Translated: CASRGSNEKLFF.

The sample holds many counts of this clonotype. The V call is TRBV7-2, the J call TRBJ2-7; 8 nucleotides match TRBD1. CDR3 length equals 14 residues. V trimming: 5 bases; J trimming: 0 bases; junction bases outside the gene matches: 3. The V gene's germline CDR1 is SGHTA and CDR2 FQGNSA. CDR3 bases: TGTGCCAGCAGCGCAGGGGGCAGCTCCTACGAGCAGTACTTC. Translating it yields CASSAGGSSYEQYF.

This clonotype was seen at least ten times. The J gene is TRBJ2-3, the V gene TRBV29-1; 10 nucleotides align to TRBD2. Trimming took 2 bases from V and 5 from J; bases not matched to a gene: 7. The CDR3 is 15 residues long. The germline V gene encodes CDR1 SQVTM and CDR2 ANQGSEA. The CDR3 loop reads CSVELLAGSRDTQYF. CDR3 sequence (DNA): TGCAGCGTTGAATTACTAGCGGGGTCTAGAGATACGCAGTATTTT.

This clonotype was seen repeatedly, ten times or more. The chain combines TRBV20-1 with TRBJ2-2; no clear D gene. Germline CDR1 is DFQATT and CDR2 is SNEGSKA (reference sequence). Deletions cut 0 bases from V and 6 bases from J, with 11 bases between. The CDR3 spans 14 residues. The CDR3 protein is CSARDWGRPGELFF. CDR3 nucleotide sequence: TGCAGTGCTAGAGATTGGGGTCGCCCCGGGGAGCTGTTTTTT.

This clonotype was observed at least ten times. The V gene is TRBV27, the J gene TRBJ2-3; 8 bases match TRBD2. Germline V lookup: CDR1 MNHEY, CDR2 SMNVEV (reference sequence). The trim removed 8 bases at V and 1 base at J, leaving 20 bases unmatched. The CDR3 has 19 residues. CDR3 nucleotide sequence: TGTGCCAGCTCAAGGGGGGGGCTAGCGGGTCCCCTCGGCACAGATACGCAGTATTTT. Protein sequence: CASSRGGLAGPLGTDTQYF.

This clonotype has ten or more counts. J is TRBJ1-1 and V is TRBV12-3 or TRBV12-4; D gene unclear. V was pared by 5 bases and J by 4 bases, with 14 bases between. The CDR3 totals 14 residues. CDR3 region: CASSQIVGVTEAFF. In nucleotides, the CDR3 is TGTGCCAGCAGTCAGATTGTAGGAGTCACTGAAGCTTTCTTT.

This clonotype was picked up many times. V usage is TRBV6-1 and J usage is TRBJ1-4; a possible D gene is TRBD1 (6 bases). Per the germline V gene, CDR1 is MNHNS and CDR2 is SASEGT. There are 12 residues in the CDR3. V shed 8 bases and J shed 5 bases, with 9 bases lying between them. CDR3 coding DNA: TGTGCCAGCGGGCAGGGGAATGAAAAACTGTTTTTT. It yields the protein CASGQGNEKLFF.

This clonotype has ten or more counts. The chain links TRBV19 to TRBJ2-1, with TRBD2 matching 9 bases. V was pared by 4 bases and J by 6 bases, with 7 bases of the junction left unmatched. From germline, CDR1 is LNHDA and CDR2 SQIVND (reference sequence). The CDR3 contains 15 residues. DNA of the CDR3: TGTGCCAGTAGTAACGCGGGAGGGCCCATCAATGAGCAGTTCTTC. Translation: CASSNAGGPINEQFF.

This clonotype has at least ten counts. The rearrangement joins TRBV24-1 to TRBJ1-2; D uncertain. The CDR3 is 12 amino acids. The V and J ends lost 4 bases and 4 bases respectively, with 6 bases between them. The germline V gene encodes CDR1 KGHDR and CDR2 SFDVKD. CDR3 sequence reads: CATSDPLYGYTF. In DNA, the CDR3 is TGTGCCACCAGTGACCCCCTCTATGGCTACACCTTC.

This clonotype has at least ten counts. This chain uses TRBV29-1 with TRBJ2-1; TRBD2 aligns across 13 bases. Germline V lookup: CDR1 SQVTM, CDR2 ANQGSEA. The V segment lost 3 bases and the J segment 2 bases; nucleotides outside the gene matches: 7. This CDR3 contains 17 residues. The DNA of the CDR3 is TGCAGCGTTGAGGGACTAGCGGGGAGGGTCGCCTACAATGAGCAGTTCTTC. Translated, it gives CSVEGLAGRVAYNEQFF.

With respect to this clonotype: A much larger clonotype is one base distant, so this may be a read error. The DNA of the CDR3 is TGCGCCAGCAGCCCCGGGGTGCAATCACCCCTCCACTTT. Its protein is CASSPGVQSPLHF. The rearrangement uses TRBV5-1 and TRBJ1-6, with no clear D. Germline V gene data show CDR1 as SGHRS and CDR2 as YFSETQ. V shed 4 bases and J shed 10 bases, with 12 bases lying between them. This CDR3 is 13 amino acids long.

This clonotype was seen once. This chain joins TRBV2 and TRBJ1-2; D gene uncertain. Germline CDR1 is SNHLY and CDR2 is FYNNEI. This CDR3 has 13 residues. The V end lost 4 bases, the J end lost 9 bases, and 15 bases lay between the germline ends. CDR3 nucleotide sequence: TGTGCCAGCAGTGTAATTAGTTCCTTTAGCTACACCTTC. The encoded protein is CASSVISSFSYTF.

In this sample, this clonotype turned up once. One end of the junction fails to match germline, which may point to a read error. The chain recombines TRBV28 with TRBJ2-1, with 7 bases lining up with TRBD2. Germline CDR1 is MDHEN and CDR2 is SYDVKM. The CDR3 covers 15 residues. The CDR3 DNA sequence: TGTGCCGGCAGCCCTAGCGGAGGCTCGTACAATGAGCAGTTCTTC. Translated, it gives CAGSPSGGSYNEQFF.